This TCR beta chain appears in the sequencing data of a study of monozygotic twins with inflammatory bowel disease. Study conclusions and caveats: Extra variability in the repertoires of patients may have come from differing immunosuppressive treatments. People with IBD had fewer clonotypes in common with others than healthy twins did, especially with disease activity. Healthy co-twins showed greater TCRbeta diversity (inverse Simpson) than IBD patients. Possibly reflecting limited power, no difference in repertoire similarity was found between concordant and discordant twins.

As concerns this clonotype: Its antigen is currently unknown.

TCRdb derives one entry per CDR3 protein from the 5' RACE reads, leaving out DNA. In all, the sample yields around 380,000 distinct CDR3 sequences. The specimen was blood. This receptor was obtained from a human donor with ulcerative colitis or Crohn's disease, or a healthy co-twin of an affected twin (not recorded which).

This CDR3 reads CASSVGWDRGINEQFF. This chain uses TRBV9 with TRBJ2-1; TCRdb's D call of TRBD1 is untestable without DNA. The germline gives CDR1 SGDLS, CDR2 YYNGEE. This CDR3 region has 16 residues. The variable domain in full, with the rest retrieved from reference TRBV9 and TRBJ2-1, is DSGVTQTPKHLITATGQRVTLRCSPRSGDLSVYWYQQSLDQGLQFLIQYYNGEERAKGNILERFSAQQFPDLHSELNLSSLELGDSALYFCASSVGWDRGINEQFFGPGTRLTVL.